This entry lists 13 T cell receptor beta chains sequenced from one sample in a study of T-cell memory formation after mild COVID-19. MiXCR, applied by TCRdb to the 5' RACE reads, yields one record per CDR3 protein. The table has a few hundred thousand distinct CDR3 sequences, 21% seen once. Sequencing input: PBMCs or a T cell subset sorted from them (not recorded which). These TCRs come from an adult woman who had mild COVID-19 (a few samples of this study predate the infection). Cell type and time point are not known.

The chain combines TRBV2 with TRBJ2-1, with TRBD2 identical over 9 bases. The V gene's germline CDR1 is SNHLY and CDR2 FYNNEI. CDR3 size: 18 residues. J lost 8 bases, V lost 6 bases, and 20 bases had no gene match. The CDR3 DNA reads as TGTGCCAGCAGCCCTCTTTCCCATCTAGCGGGACCCAATGATGAGCAGTTCTTC. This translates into CASSPLSHLAGPNDEQFF.

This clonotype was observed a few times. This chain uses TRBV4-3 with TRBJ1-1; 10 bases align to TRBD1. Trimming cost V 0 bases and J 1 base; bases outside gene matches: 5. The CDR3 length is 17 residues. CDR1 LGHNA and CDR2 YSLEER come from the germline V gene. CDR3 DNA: TGCGCCAGCAGCCAAGACGGACAGGGGGTCCCGAACACTGAAGCTTTCTTT. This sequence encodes CASSQDGQGVPNTEAFF.

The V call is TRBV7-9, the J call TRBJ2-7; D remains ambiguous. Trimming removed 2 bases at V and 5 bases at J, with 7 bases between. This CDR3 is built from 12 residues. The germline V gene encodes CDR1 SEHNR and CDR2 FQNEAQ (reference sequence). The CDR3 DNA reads TGTGCCAGCAGCTTAAGTCCCCACGAGCAGTACTTC. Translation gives CASSLSPHEQYF.

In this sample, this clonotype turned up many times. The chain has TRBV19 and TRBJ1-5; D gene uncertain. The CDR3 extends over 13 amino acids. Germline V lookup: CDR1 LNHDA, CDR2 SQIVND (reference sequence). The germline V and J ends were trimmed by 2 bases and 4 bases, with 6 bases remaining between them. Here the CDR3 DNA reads TGTGCCAGTAGTATAAACCATAATCAGCCCCAGCATTTT. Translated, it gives CASSINHNQPQHF.

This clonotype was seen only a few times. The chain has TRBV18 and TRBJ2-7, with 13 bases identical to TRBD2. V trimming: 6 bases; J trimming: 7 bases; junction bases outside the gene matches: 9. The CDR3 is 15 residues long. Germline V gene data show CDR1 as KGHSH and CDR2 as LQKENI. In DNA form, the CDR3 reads TGTGCCAGCTCCCCCGACTTGGGACTAGCGGGAGAGCAGTACTTC. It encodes CASSPDLGLAGEQYF.

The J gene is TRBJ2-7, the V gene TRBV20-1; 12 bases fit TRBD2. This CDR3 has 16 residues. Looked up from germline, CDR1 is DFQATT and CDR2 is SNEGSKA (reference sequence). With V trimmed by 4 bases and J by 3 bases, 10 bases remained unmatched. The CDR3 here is CSANRLAGVQNYEQYF. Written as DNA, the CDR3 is TGCAGTGCTAATAGACTAGCGGGAGTCCAAAACTACGAGCAGTACTTC.

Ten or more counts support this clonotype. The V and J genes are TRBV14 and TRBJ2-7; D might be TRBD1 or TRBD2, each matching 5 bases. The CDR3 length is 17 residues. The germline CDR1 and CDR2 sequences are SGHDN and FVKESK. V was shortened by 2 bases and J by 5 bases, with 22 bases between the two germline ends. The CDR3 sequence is CASSQLEGNWHRNEQYF. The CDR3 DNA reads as TGTGCCAGCAGCCAATTAGAGGGGAACTGGCATAGGAACGAGCAGTACTTC. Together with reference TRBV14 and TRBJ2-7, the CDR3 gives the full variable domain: EAGVTQFPSHSVIEKGQTVTLRCDPISGHDNLYWYRRVMGKEIKFLLHFVKESKQDESGMPNNRFLAERTGGTYSTLKVQPAELEDSGVYFCASSQLEGNWHRNEQYFGPGTRLTVT.

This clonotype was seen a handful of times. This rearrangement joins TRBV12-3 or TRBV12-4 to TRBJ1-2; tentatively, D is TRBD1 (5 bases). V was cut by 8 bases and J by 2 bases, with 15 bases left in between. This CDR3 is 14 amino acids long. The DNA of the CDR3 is TGTGCCAGCCTTCCTGCGGGGGTAAACTATGGCTACACCTTC. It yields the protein CASLPAGVNYGYTF.

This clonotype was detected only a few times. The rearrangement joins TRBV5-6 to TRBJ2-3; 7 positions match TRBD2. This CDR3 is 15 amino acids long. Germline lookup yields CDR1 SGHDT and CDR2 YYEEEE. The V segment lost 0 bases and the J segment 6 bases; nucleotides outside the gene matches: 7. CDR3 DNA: TGTGCCAGCAGCTTGGGGCCCCCCGGGAGGGATACGCAGTATTTT. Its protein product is CASSLGPPGRDTQYF. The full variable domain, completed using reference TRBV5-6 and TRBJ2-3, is DAGVTQSPTHLIKTRGQQVTLRCSPKSGHDTVSWYQQALGQGPQFIFQYYEEEERQRGNFPDRFSGHQFPNYSSELNVNALLLGDSALYLCASSLGPPGRDTQYFGPGTRLTVL.

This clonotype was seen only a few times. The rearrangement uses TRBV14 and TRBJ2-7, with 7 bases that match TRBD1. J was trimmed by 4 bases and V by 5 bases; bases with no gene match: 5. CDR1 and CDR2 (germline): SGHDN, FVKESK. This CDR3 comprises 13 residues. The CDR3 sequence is CASSARTGYEQYF. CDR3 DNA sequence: TGTGCCAGCAGCGCTCGGACAGGTTACGAGCAGTACTTC.

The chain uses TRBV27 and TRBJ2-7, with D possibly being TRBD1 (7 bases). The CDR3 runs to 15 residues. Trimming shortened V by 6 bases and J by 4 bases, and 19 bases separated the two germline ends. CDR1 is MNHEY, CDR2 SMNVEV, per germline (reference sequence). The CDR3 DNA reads TGTGCCAGCAGCCCGACAGGGCGGGGAATATACGAGCAGTACTTC. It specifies CASSPTGRGIYEQYF.

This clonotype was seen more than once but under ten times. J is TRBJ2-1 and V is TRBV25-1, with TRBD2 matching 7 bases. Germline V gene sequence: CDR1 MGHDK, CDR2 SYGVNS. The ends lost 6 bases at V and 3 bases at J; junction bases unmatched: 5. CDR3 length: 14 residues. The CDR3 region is CASRYGTNYNEQFF. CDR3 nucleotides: TGTGCCAGCAGGTACGGGACTAACTACAATGAGCAGTTCTTC.

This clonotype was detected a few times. The CDR3 region has the DNA TGTGCCAGCAGTGAACAGGGACTTGGCTACACCTTC. This encodes CASSEQGLGYTF. This chain links TRBV2 with TRBJ1-2, with D possibly being TRBD1 (5 bases). The germline V gene encodes CDR1 SNHLY and CDR2 FYNNEI. The CDR3 is made up of 12 amino acids. The V end was cut by 2 bases, the J end by 7 bases, with 8 bases between.